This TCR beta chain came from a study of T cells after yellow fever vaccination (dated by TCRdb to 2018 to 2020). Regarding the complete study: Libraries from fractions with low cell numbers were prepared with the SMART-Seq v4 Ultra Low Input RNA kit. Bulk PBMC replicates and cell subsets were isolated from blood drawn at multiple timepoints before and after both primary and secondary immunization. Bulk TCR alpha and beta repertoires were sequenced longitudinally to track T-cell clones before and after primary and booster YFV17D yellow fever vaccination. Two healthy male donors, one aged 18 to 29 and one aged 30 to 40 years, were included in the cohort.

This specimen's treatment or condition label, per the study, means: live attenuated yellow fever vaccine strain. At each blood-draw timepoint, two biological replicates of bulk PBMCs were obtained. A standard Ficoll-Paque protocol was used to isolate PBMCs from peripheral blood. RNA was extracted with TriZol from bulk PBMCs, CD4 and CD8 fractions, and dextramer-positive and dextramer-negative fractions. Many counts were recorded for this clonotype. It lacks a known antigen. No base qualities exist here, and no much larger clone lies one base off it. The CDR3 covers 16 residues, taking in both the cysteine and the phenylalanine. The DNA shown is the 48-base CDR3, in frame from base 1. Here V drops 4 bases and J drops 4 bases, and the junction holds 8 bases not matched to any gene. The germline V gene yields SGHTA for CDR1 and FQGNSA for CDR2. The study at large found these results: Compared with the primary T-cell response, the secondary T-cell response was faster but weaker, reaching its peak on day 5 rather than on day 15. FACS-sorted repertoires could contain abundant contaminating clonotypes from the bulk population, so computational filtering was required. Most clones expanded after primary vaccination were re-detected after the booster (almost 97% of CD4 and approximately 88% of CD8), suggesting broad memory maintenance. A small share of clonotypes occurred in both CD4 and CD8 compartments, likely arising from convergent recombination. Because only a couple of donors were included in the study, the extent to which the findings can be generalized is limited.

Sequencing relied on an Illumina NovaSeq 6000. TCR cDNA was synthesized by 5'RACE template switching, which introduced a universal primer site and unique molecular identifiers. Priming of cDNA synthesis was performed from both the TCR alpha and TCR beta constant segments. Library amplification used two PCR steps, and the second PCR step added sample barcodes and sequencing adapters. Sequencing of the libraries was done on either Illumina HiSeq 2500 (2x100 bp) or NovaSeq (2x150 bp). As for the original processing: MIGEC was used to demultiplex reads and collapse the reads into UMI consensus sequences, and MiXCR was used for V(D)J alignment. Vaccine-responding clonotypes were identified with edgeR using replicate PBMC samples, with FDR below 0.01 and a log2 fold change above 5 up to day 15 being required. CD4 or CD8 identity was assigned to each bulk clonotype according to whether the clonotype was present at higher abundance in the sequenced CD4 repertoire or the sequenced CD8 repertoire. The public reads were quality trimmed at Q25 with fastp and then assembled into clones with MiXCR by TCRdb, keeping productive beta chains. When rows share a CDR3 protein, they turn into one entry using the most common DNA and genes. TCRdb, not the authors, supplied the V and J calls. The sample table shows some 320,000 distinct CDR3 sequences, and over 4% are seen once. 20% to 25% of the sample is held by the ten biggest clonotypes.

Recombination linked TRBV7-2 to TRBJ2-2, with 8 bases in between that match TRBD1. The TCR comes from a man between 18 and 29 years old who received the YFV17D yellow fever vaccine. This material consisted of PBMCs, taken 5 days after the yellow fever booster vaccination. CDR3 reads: CASSSFQGATTGELFF. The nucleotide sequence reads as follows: TGTGCCAGCAGCTCCTTTCAGGGGGCTACCACCGGGGAGCTGTTTTTT.